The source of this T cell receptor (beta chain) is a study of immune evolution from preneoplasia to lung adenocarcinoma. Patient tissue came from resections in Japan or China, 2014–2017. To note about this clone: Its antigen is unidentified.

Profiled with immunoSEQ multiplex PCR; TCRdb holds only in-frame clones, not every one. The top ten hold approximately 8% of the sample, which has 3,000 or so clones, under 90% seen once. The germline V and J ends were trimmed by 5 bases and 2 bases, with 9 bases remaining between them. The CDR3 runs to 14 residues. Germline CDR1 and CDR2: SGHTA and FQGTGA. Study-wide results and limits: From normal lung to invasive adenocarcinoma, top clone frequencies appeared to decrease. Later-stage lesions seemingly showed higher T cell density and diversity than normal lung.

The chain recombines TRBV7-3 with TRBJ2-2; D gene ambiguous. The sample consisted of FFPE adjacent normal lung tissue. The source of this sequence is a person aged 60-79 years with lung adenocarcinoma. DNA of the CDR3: TGTGCCAGCAGCCCCACGGGCAACACCGGGGAGCTGTTTTTT. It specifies CASSPTGNTGELFF.